This T cell receptor (beta chain) stems from a study of cytomegalovirus exposure and HLA in healthy donors. Study background: Unique TCRs from HLA-typed donors, 80 million to 100 million of them, were held in an early data release.

60 Vbeta and 13 Jbeta primers were used in PCR. Repertoires were generated with immunoSEQ multiplex PCR, while TCRdb's copy carries only in-frame clones and drops some. The sample lists about 130,000 clones; roughly 80% were seen once. Study-wide results and caveats: The authors later found TCR association rates varying by HLA locus, with DRB1 most and HLA-C fewest. Across donors, sequencing depth was assumed by presence/absence analyses to be roughly uniform.

V was clipped by 0 bases and J by 3 bases; unmatched bases: 3. The germline gives CDR1 SGHNT, CDR2 YYREEE (reference sequence). This CDR3 comprises 15 residues. About this clone itself: Its antigen remains unidentified.

The TCR sequence derives from a woman aged 40-49 years in good health and CMV-seronegative. The chain carries TRBV5-4 and TRBJ1-5; 7 nucleotides agree with TRBD1. Sequencing was performed on PBMCs. CDR3 sequence: CASSLDGTVNQPQHF. In DNA, the CDR3 is TGTGCCAGCAGCTTGGACGGGACAGTCAATCAGCCCCAGCATTTT.